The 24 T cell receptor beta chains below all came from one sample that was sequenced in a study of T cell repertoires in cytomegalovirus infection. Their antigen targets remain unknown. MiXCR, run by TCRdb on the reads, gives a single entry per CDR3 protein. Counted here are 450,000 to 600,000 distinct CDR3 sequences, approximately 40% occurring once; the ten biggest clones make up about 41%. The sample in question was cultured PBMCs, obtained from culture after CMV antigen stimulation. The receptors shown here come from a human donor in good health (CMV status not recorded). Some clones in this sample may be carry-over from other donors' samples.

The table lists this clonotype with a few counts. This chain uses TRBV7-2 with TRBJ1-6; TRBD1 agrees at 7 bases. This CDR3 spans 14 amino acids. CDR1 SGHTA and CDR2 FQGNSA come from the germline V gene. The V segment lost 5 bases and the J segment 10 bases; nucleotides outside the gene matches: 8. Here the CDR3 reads CASSPDRVRSPLHF. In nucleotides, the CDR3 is TGTGCCAGCAGCCCAGACAGGGTTCGCTCACCCCTCCACTTT.

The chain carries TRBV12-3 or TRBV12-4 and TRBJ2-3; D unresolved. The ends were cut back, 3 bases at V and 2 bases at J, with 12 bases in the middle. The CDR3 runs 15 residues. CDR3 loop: CASSFKPPLTDTQYF. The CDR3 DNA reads TGTGCCAGCAGTTTCAAACCCCCCCTCACAGATACGCAGTATTTT.

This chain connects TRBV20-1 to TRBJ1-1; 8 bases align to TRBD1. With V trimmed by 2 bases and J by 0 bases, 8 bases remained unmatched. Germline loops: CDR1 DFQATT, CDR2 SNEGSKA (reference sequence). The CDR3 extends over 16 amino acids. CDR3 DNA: TGCAGTGCTAGAAAAGGGACAGGATTTTTGAACACTGAAGCTTTCTTT. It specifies CSARKGTGFLNTEAFF.

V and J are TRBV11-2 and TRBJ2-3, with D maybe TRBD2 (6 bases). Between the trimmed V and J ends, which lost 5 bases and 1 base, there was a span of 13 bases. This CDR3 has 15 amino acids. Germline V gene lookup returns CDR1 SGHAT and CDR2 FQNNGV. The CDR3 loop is CASSRPRGGTDTQYF. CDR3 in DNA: TGTGCCAGCAGCCGCCCGCGGGGAGGCACAGATACGCAGTATTTT.

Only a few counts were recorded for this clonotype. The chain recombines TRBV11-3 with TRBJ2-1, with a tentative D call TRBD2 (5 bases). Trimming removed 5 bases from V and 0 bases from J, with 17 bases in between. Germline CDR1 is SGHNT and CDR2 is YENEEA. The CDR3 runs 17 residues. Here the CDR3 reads CASSPTRGMSSYNEQFF. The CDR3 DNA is TGTGCCAGCAGCCCAACACGAGGGATGAGCTCCTACAATGAGCAGTTCTTC.

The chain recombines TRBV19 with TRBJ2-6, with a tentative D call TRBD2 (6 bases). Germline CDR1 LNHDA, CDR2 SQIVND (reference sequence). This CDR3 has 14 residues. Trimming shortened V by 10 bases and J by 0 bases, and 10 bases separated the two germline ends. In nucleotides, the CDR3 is TGTGCCACCGACGGGGGCTCTGGGGCCAACGTCCTGACTTTC. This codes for CATDGGSGANVLTF.

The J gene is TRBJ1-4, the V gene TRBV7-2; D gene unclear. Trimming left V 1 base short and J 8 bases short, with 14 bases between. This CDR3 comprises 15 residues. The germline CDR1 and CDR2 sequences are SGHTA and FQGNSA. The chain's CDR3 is CASSLVVHLGEKLFF. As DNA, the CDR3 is TGTGCCAGCAGCTTAGTTGTCCACCTCGGCGAAAAACTGTTTTTT.

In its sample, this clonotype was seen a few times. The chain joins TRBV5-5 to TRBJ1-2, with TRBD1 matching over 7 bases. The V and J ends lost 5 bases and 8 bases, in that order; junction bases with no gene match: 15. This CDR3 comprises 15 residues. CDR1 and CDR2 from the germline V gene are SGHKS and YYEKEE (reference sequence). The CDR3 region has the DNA TGTGCCAGCAGGCCTAACGACAGGGTCTATGAAGGCTACACCTTC. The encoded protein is CASRPNDRVYEGYTF.

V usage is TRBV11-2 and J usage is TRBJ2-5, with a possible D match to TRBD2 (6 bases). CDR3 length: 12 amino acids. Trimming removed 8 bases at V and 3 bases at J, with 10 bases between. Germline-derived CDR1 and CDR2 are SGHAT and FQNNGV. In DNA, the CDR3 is TGTGCCAGCCGGGACTTCGAAGAGACCCAGTACTTC. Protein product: CASRDFEETQYF.

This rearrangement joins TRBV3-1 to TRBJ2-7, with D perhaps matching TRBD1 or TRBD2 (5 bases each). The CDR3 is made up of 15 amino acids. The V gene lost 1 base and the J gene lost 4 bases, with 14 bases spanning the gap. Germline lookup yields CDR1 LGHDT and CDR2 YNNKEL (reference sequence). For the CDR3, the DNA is TGTGCCAGCAGCCAAGGTGCTGGGACGGGATACGAGCAGTACTTC. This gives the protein CASSQGAGTGYEQYF.

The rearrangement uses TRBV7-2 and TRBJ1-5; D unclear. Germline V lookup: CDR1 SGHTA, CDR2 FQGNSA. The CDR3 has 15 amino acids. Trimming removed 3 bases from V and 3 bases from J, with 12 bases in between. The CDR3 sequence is CASSFQAGDNQPQHF. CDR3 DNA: TGTGCCAGCAGCTTCCAGGCCGGCGACAATCAGCCCCAGCATTTT. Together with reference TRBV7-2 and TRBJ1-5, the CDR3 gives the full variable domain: GAGVSQSPSNKVTEKGKDVELRCDPISGHTALYWYRQSLGQGLEFLIYFQGNSAPDKSGLPSDRFSAERTGGSVSTLTIQRTQQEDSAVYLCASSFQAGDNQPQHFGDGTRLSIL.

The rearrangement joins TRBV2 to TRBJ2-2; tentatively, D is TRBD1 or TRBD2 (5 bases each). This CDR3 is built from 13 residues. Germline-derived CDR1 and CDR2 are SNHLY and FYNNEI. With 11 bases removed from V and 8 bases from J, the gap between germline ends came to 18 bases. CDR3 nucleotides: TGTGCCTGCAAGGGACGGCTTCTTGGGGAGCTGTTTTTT. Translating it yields CACKGRLLGELFF.

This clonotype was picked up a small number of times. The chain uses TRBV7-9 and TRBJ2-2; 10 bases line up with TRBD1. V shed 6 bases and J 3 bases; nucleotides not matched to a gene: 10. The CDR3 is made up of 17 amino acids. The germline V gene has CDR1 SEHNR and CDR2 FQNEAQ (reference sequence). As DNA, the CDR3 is TGTGCCAGCAGGGACGGCGGGACAGGGGTGCACACCGGGGAGCTGTTTTTT. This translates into CASRDGGTGVHTGELFF.

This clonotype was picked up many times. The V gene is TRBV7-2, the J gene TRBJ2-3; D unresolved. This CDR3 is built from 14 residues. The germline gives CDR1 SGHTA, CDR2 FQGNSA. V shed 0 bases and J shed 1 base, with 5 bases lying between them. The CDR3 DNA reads TGTGCCAGCAGCTTAGCGCTGGGCACAGATACGCAGTATTTT. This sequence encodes CASSLALGTDTQYF.

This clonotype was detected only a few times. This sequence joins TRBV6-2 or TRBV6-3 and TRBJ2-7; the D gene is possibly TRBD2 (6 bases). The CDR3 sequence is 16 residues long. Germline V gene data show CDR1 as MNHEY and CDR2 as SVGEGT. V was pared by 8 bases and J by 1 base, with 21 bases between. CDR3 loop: CASGSLGGVLSYEQYF. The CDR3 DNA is TGTGCCAGCGGGTCTCTTGGAGGGGTTCTTTCCTACGAGCAGTACTTC.

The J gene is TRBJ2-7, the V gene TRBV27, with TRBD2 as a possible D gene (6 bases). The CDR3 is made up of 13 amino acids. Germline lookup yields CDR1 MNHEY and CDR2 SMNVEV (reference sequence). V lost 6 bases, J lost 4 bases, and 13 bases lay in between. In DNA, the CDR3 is TGTGCCAGCAGGAGGGACTGGAGTTACGAGCAGTACTTC. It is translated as CASRRDWSYEQYF.

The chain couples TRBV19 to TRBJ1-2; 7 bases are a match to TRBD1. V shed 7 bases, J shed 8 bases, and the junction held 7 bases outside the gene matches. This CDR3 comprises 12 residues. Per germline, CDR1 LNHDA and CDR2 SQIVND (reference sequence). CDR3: CASTPTGHGYTF. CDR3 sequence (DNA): TGTGCCAGTACCCCGACAGGGCACGGCTACACCTTC.

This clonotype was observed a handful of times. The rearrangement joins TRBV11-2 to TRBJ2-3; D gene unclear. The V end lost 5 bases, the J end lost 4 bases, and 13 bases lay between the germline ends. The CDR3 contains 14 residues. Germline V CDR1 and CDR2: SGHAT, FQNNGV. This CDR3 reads CASSPRNNADTQYF. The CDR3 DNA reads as TGTGCCAGCAGCCCGCGAAACAACGCAGATACGCAGTATTTT.

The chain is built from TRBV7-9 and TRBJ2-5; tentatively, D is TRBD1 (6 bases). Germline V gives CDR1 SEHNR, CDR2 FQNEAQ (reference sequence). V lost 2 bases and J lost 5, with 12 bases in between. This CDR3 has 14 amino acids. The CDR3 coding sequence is TGTGCCAGCAGCTTAATGGGGGCCGGGGAGACCCAGTACTTC. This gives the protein CASSLMGAGETQYF. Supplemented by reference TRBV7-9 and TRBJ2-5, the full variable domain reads DTGVSQNPRHKITKRGQNVTFRCDPISEHNRLYWYRQTLGQGPEFLTYFQNEAQLEKSRLLSDRFSAERPKGSFSTLEIQRTEQGDSAMYLCASSLMGAGETQYFGPGTRLLVL.

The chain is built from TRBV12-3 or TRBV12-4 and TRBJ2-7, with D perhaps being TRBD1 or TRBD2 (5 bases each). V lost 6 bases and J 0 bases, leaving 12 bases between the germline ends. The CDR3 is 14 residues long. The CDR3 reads CASRTGTGSYEQYF. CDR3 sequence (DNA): TGTGCCAGCAGGACCGGGACCGGCTCCTACGAGCAGTACTTC.

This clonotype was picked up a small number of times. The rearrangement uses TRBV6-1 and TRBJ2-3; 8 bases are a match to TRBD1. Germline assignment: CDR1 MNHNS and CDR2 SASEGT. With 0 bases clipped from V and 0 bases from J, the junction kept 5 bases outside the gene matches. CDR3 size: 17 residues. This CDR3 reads CASSEATQGGSTDTQYF. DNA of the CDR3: TGTGCCAGCAGTGAAGCCACACAGGGGGGAAGCACAGATACGCAGTATTTT.

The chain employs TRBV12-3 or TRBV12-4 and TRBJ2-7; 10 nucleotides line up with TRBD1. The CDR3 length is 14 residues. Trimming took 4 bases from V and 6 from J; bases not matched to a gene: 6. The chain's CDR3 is CASSWTGGIFEQYF. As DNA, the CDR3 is TGTGCCAGCAGTTGGACAGGGGGGATTTTCGAGCAGTACTTC.

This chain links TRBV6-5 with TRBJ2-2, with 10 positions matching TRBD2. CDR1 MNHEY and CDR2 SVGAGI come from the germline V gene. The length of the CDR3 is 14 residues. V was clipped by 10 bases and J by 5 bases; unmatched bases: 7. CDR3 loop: CAISAGGLTGELFF. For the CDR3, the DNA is TGTGCCATTTCAGCGGGGGGGCTGACCGGGGAGCTGTTTTTT.

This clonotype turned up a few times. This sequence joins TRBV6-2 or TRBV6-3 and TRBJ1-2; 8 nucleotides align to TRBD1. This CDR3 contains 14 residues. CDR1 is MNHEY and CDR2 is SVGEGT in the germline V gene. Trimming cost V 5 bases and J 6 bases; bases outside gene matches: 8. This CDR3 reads CASSGQGPVDGYTF. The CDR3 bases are TGTGCCAGCAGTGGACAGGGACCGGTTGATGGCTACACCTTC.